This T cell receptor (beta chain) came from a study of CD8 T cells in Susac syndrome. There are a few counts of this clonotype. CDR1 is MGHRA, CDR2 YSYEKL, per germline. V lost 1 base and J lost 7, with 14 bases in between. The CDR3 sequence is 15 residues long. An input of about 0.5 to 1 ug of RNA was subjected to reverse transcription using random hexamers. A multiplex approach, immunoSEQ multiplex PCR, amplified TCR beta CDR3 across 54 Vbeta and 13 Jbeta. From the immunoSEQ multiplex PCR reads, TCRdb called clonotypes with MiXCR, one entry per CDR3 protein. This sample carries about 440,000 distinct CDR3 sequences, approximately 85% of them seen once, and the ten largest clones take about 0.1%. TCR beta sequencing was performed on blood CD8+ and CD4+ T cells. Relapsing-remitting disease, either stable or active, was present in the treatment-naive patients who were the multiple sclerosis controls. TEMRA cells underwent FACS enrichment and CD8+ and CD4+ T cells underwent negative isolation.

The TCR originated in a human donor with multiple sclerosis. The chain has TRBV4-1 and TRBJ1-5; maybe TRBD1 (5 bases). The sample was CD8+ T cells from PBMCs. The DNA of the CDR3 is TGCGCCAGCAGCCAAGTCGGGGGGGTGGAGCAGCCCCAGCATTTT. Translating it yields CASSQVGGVEQPQHF.